These 8 T cell receptor beta chains came from one sample sequenced in a study of post-analysis software for immune sequencing data. Study-wide findings and caveats: TRBV5-6, TRBV5-1 and TRBV20-1 were among 4 or 5 TRBV segments more frequent in patients than controls.

These receptors' antigens are unknown. Tagging with unique molecular identifiers was a feature of the TCR beta cDNA libraries. TCRdb re-called the PCR reads through MiXCR, storing one row per CDR3 protein. The profile covers hundreds of thousands of distinct CDR3 sequences, with roughly 38% appearing a single time and roughly 8.2% taken by the ten largest. Input material: blood. These TCRs come from a girl aged 2 to 9 with multiple sclerosis.

About this clonotype itself: The junction does not match germline at one end; this may be a read error. The chain joins TRBV14 to TRBJ2-5, with D maybe TRBD2 (6 bases). This CDR3 region has 17 residues. Germline assignment: CDR1 SGHDN and CDR2 FVKESK. The CDR3 loop reads CVSSQGLIRDSTAKQYF. CDR3 bases: TGTGTCAGCAGCCAAGGTCTAATAAGGGACTCTACCGCTAAGCAGTACTTC.

This clonotype was counted only a few times. The V and J genes are TRBV20-1 and TRBJ2-1, with D possibly TRBD2 on 6 matching bases. Trimming shortened V by 6 bases and J by 4 bases, and 22 bases separated the two germline ends. Germline values: CDR1 DFQATT, CDR2 SNEGSKA (reference sequence). CDR3 length: 16 amino acids. CDR3 coding DNA: TGCAGTGCCAACTCTAACCGGGACTCAGATTACAATGAGCAGTTCTTC. It is translated as CSANSNRDSDYNEQFF.

As for this clonotype: A junction boundary mismatches the germline segment, possibly from a read error. The V and J genes are TRBV7-7 and TRBJ2-3; the D call may be TRBD1 or TRBD2 (5 bases each). This CDR3 region has 16 residues. Looked up from germline, CDR1 is SSHAT and CDR2 is FNYEAQ (reference sequence). This chain's CDR3 is CASSPIPRGRADTQYF. CDR3 sequence (DNA): TGTGCTAGCAGCCCCATCCCCCGGGGCAGGGCAGATACGCAGTATTTT.

This clonotype showed up just a few times. The chain joins TRBV6-2 or TRBV6-3 to TRBJ2-4, with D perhaps TRBD2 (7 bases). V dropped 8 bases and J dropped 0 bases, with 8 bases sitting between them. Germline lookup yields CDR1 MNHEY and CDR2 SVGEGT. The CDR3 sequence is 13 residues long. The CDR3 nucleotides read TGTGCCAGCGCGGGGGCAGCCAAAAACATTCAGTACTTC. This codes for CASAGAAKNIQYF.

This clonotype was seen only a few times. V and J are TRBV7-2 and TRBJ2-5; 9 nucleotides agree with TRBD2. Germline V gene sequence: CDR1 SGHTA, CDR2 FQGNSA. The trim removed 2 bases at V and 0 bases at J, leaving 13 bases unmatched. The length of the CDR3 is 19 residues. This chain's CDR3 is CASSLPQTVLAGYQETQYF. The CDR3 DNA sequence: TGTGCCAGCAGCTTACCCCAGACGGTACTAGCGGGTTACCAAGAGACCCAGTACTTC.

The CDR3, as DNA: TGTGCCAGCAGACGACAGGGCTCAGATACGCAGTATTTT. Encoded protein: CASRRQGSDTQYF. The chain recombines TRBV6-5 with TRBJ2-3, with TRBD1 matching over 7 bases. Trimming cost V 6 bases and J 4 bases; bases outside gene matches: 4. In germline, CDR1 is MNHEY, CDR2 SVGAGI. This CDR3 has 13 amino acids.

V usage is TRBV7-2 and J usage is TRBJ2-6; TRBD1 agrees at 9 bases. Germline-derived CDR1 and CDR2 are SGHTA and FQGNSA. Unmatched junction bases numbered 3, after V lost 3 bases and J lost 0 bases. This CDR3 is 17 amino acids long. CDR3 in amino acids: CASSFGTGLSGANVLTF. CDR3 nucleotides: TGTGCCAGCAGCTTCGGGACAGGGCTCTCTGGGGCCAACGTCCTGACTTTC.

The V call is TRBV4-2, the J call TRBJ2-7; D unclear. The germline gives CDR1 LGHNA, CDR2 YNFKEQ. This CDR3 is 15 amino acids long. V was clipped by 2 bases and J by 1 base, with 12 bases between them. CDR3 amino acids: CASSQKLGGSYEQYF. The CDR3 DNA is TGTGCCAGCAGCCAAAAGTTGGGCGGATCCTACGAGCAGTACTTC.